This T cell receptor beta chain stems from a study of blood T cells in healthy people across ages. This clonotype was observed once. The CDR3 has 16 amino acids. V gave up 1 base and J gave up 10 bases, with 20 bases separating them. Looked up from germline, CDR1 is SGHTA and CDR2 is FQGNSA. Primers used in a second PCR of roughly 7 to 11 cycles were a sample-barcoded 5' primer and a J-beta primer mix. Using its own MiXCR run on the 5' RACE reads, TCRdb lists one record per CDR3 protein. The data hold over 1,300,000 distinct CDR3 sequences, with around 59% observed a single time. This TCR derives from a man between 18 and 29 years old in good health. This chain connects TRBV7-2 to TRBJ2-1, with D tentatively TRBD2 (6 bases). Sequencing was done on a sample of blood. CDR3 sequence reads: CASSLGLLAPTREQFF. CDR3 sequence (DNA): TGTGCCAGCAGCTTAGGACTCCTAGCGCCTACCAGGGAGCAGTTCTTC. The full variable domain, with the rest looked up from reference TRBV7-2 and TRBJ2-1, is GAGVSQSPSNKVTEKGKDVELRCDPISGHTALYWYRQSLGQGLEFLIYFQGNSAPDKSGLPSDRFSAERTGGSVSTLTIQRTQQEDSAVYLCASSLGLLAPTREQFFGPGTRLTVL.